This TCR beta chain was sequenced for a study of blood T cell repertoires in COVID-19. Study at large: Acute-phase and convalescent COVID-19 samples originated in the United States, Italy and Spain. PBMCs, B-cell-depleted T cells, or T cells provided the cDNA or gDNA that made up the material.

Sequencing used immunoSEQ multiplex PCR; TCRdb keeps in-frame clones, though not all of them. The sample consists of 95,000 to 100,000 clones, approximately 92% of them appearing once. The ends lost 7 bases at V and 5 bases at J; junction bases unmatched: 6. Germline V gene data show CDR1 as SNHLY and CDR2 as FYNNEI. The CDR3 totals 13 residues. V is TRBV2 and J is TRBJ2-7; 9 bases fit TRBD1. Material: peripheral blood. The receptor was isolated from a man over 45 with active COVID-19. CDR3 sequence reads: CASKADRGDEQYF. The CDR3 DNA sequence: TGTGCCAGCAAGGCCGACAGGGGGGACGAGCAGTACTTC.